These 10 T cell receptor beta chains share one sample of origin, sequenced in a study of blood T cell repertoires in COVID-19. Here immunoSEQ multiplex PCR was the method, and the copy in TCRdb shows in-frame clones only, minus some. The profile covers some 88,000 clones, with approximately 86% appearing a single time and approximately 7.2% taken by the ten largest. What was sequenced was peripheral blood. These receptors all stem from a man in his sixties with acute or convalescent COVID-19.

The chain joins TRBV20-1 to TRBJ1-5; D is uncertain. V lost 3 bases, J lost 7 bases, and 13 bases lay in between. The CDR3 contains 13 residues. Germline V gives CDR1 DFQATT, CDR2 SNEGSKA (reference sequence). CDR3 protein: CSASSGLAQPQHF. As DNA, the CDR3 is TGCAGTGCTAGTTCTGGGCTTGCCCAGCCCCAGCATTTT.

The genes are TRBV4-2 and TRBJ2-3; the D gene is possibly TRBD2 (5 bases). The CDR3 spans 15 residues. CDR1 and CDR2 from the germline V gene are LGHNA and YNFKEQ. V lost 0 bases, J lost 6 bases, and 13 bases lay in between. In DNA, the CDR3 is TGTGCCAGCAGCCAAGATGATACTAGTTCGGATACGCAGTATTTT. Translation: CASSQDDTSSDTQYF.

The rearrangement joins TRBV4-2 to TRBJ2-1; 9 bases line up with TRBD2. Germline V gene data show CDR1 as LGHNA and CDR2 as YNFKEQ. Trimming at V came to 0 bases and at J to 8 bases, leaving 5 bases not matched to a gene. The CDR3 extends over 15 amino acids. This CDR3 is CASSQEASGIDEQFF. The CDR3 bases are TGTGCCAGCAGCCAAGAAGCTAGCGGGATTGATGAGCAGTTCTTC.

This rearrangement joins TRBV3-1 (or the pseudogene TRBV3-2) to TRBJ1-2; no reliable D call. This CDR3 spans 14 amino acids. Per the germline V gene, CDR1 is LGHDT and CDR2 is YNNKEL (reference sequence). Trimming shortened V by 1 base and J by 6 bases, and 12 bases separated the two germline ends. The CDR3 bases are TGTGCCAGCAGCCAAGGCGGCTCCTTTAATGGCTACACCTTC. Its translation is CASSQGGSFNGYTF.

The rearrangement uses TRBV30 and TRBJ1-3, with TRBD1 identical over 7 bases. Per germline, CDR1 GTSNPN and CDR2 SVGIG (reference sequence). CDR3 length equals 11 residues. After removal of 8 bases from V and 2 bases from J, the junction contained 0 bases not matched to a gene. The chain's CDR3 is CAGTAGNTIYF. The CDR3 DNA reads TGTGCCGGGACAGCTGGAAACACCATATATTTT.

This chain links TRBV5-5 with TRBJ2-1; TRBD1 matches at 7 bases. The CDR3 is 13 residues long. Germline V lookup: CDR1 SGHKS, CDR2 YYEKEE (reference sequence). J gave up 8 bases and V 0 bases, and 2 bases lay outside the gene matches. The CDR3 sequence: CASSLAGTDEQFF. CDR3 nucleotides: TGTGCCAGCAGCTTGGCAGGGACAGATGAGCAGTTCTTC.

The rearrangement links TRBV10-3 to TRBJ2-2; D may be TRBD1 (6 bases). The CDR3 runs 15 residues. The ends were cut back, 6 bases at V and 5 bases at J, with 16 bases in the middle. In germline, CDR1 is ENHRY, CDR2 SYGVKD. CDR3 sequence: CAIRRPGQRTGELFF. The CDR3 nucleotides read TGTGCCATCAGAAGACCGGGACAAAGAACCGGGGAGCTGTTTTTT.

The V call is TRBV12-3 or TRBV12-4, the J call TRBJ1-2; 7 positions match TRBD1. V lost 2 bases, J lost 4 bases, and 1 base stayed unmatched. This CDR3 comprises 13 residues. The CDR3: CASSLNRGYGYTF. The CDR3 DNA follows: TGTGCCAGCAGTTTAAACAGGGGCTATGGCTACACCTTC.

J is TRBJ2-1 and V is TRBV12-5, with 9 bases identical to TRBD2. CDR1 and CDR2 from the germline V gene are LGHNT and FRNRAP. The CDR3 has 14 residues. Germline trimming cut 6 bases from V and 9 bases from J; bases unmatched to any gene: 9. CDR3 bases: TGTGCTAGTGGGATCTCCGGGACTAGCCCTGAGCAGTTCTTC. Translating it yields CASGISGTSPEQFF.

This clone has only a few counts. DNA of the CDR3: TGTGCCAGCAGCTTTCAGGGGAAGCTTGGAAACACCATATATTTT. Amino acid sequence: CASSFQGKLGNTIYF. The rearrangement links TRBV11-2 to TRBJ1-3; maybe TRBD1 (6 bases). The V end was cut by 3 bases, the J end by 3 bases, with 12 bases between. This CDR3 region has 15 residues. In germline, CDR1 is SGHAT, CDR2 FQNNGV.